These 26 T cell receptor beta chains share one sample of origin, sequenced in a study of T cell responses to AZD1222 COVID-19 vaccine. Generated by immunoSEQ multiplex PCR, the TCRdb table keeps only in-frame clones and is missing some. The data contain 110,000 or so clones, 85% to 90% of them singletons. Source: peripheral blood, taken 28 days after the second AZD1222 dose. Source of these receptors: an adult who received the AZD1222 COVID-19 vaccine.

The chain couples TRBV28 to TRBJ1-4, with D perhaps TRBD1 (5 bases). CDR3 length: 15 amino acids. Germline-derived CDR1 and CDR2 are MDHEN and SYDVKM. V was trimmed by 6 bases and J by 5 bases, leaving 16 bases between them. The DNA of the CDR3 is TGTGCCAGCAGCCTCGGGGGTAGGAAGAATGAAAAACTGTTTTTT. This gives the protein CASSLGGRKNEKLFF.

This chain uses TRBV9 with TRBJ1-6; the match to TRBD1 covers 7 bases. CDR3 length: 14 amino acids. CDR1 is SGDLS, CDR2 YYNGEE, per germline. The V and J ends lost 7 bases and 6 bases, in that order; junction bases with no gene match: 7. The CDR3 spells CASQAGDSNSPLHF. CDR3 DNA sequence: TGTGCCAGCCAAGCCGGGGACAGTAATTCACCCCTCCACTTT.

The chain couples TRBV20-1 to TRBJ2-1; D is possibly TRBD1 (5 bases). Trimming removed 3 bases at V and 1 base at J, with 7 bases between. The CDR3 is made up of 13 amino acids. Germline V lookup: CDR1 DFQATT, CDR2 SNEGSKA (reference sequence). In DNA, the CDR3 is TGCAGTGCTAGTACAGGTTCCTACAATGAGCAGTTCTTC. This translates into CSASTGSYNEQFF.

This rearrangement joins TRBV10-1 to TRBJ1-1; D is undetermined. The germline V and J ends were trimmed by 7 bases and 0 bases, with 24 bases remaining between them. This CDR3 is built from 18 residues. From germline, CDR1 is WNHNN and CDR2 SYGVQD (reference sequence). This CDR3 is CASKLLIFSNQVNTEAFF. The CDR3 DNA sequence: TGCGCCAGCAAACTACTAATCTTCTCAAACCAGGTGAACACTGAAGCTTTCTTT.

This clone was counted a single time. This sequence joins TRBV4-1 and TRBJ1-2, with D maybe TRBD1 (5 bases). From germline, CDR1 is MGHRA and CDR2 YSYEKL. This CDR3 is 15 amino acids long. V was shortened by 0 bases and J by 5 bases, with 13 bases between the two germline ends. The DNA of the CDR3 is TGCGCCAGCAGCCAAGATCAGGGCGTGACTTATGGCTACACCTTC. Protein: CASSQDQGVTYGYTF.

This rearrangement joins TRBV19 to TRBJ1-5; 8 bases line up with TRBD1. The length of the CDR3 is 18 residues. Germline values: CDR1 LNHDA, CDR2 SQIVND (reference sequence). The junction had 20 bases not matched to a gene; V was cut back by 7 bases and J by 6 bases. CDR3 protein: CASKGTGGVGGSLQPQHF. The CDR3 coding sequence is TGTGCCAGTAAGGGAACAGGGGGGGTCGGGGGTTCGCTTCAGCCCCAGCATTTT.

The rearrangement joins TRBV6-5 to TRBJ1-3; a possible D gene is TRBD1 (6 bases). CDR3 length: 13 residues. Trimming pared 6 bases from V and 3 bases from J, leaving 9 bases between. Germline CDR1 reads MNHEY; CDR2 reads SVGAGI. CDR3 DNA sequence: TGTGCCAGCAGAGCAGGGGATGGAAACACCATATATTTT. This encodes CASRAGDGNTIYF.

The CDR3 coding sequence is TGTGCCAGCAGCGTAGTGGGTCCTGGCACTGAAGCTTTCTTT. Encoded protein: CASSVVGPGTEAFF. The chain joins TRBV9 to TRBJ1-1, with D unresolved. The CDR3 extends over 14 amino acids. Germline values: CDR1 SGDLS, CDR2 YYNGEE. The germline V and J ends were trimmed by 0 bases and 4 bases, with 10 bases remaining between them. Drawing the rest from reference TRBV9 and TRBJ1-1, the complete variable domain is DSGVTQTPKHLITATGQRVTLRCSPRSGDLSVYWYQQSLDQGLQFLIQYYNGEERAKGNILERFSAQQFPDLHSELNLSSLELGDSALYFCASSVVGPGTEAFFGQGTRLTVV.

The V call is TRBV2, the J call TRBJ2-7; 13 bases are shared with TRBD2. CDR1 and CDR2 from the germline V gene are SNHLY and FYNNEI. The V gene end was trimmed by 11 bases and the J gene end by 1 base; junction bases not matched to a gene: 14. The CDR3 is 17 residues long. Here the CDR3 reads CASKRGLAGRFSYEQYF. For the CDR3, the DNA is TGTGCCTCAAAACGGGGACTAGCGGGAAGATTTTCCTACGAGCAGTACTTC.

The chain couples TRBV28 to TRBJ2-7; perhaps TRBD1 as D (5 bases). CDR1 is MDHEN and CDR2 is SYDVKM in the germline V gene. V lost 1 base, J lost 4 bases, and 17 bases lay in between. The CDR3 totals 16 residues. As DNA, the CDR3 is TGTGCCAGCAGTTTATATCGGCTAGATGGGGCTTACGAGCAGTACTTC. Its protein product is CASSLYRLDGAYEQYF. The complete variable domain, with remaining parts taken from reference TRBV28 and TRBJ2-7, reads DVKVTQSSRYLVKRTGEKVFLECVQDMDHENMFWYRQDPGLGLRLIYFSYDVKMKEKGDIPEGYSVSREKKERFSLILESASTNQTSMYLCASSLYRLDGAYEQYFGPGTRLTVT.

This chain connects TRBV6-5 to TRBJ2-1; no definite D call. Per the germline V gene, CDR1 is MNHEY and CDR2 is SVGAGI. The length of the CDR3 is 14 residues. V was clipped by 2 bases and J by 5 bases, with 10 bases between them. This CDR3 reads CASSYGGPNNEQFF. The CDR3, as DNA: TGTGCCAGCAGTTACGGCGGTCCTAACAATGAGCAGTTCTTC.

The chain recombines TRBV5-8 with TRBJ2-3, with D hard to call. Trimming removed 6 bases at V and 6 bases at J, with 17 bases between. Germline lookup yields CDR1 SGHTS and CDR2 YDEGEE. The CDR3 has 14 amino acids. CDR3 protein: CASTPSPTVDTQYF. CDR3 nucleotide sequence: TGTGCCAGCACCCCGAGTCCCACAGTCGATACGCAGTATTTT.

The chain is built from TRBV7-2 and TRBJ1-6; TRBD1 aligns across 10 bases. V trimming: 5 bases; J trimming: 7 bases; junction bases outside the gene matches: 5. Germline CDR1 reads SGHTA; CDR2 reads FQGNSA. This CDR3 is 15 amino acids long. Here the CDR3 reads CASSEGQGKNSPLHF. The CDR3 DNA sequence: TGTGCCAGCAGCGAGGGACAGGGGAAGAATTCACCCCTCCACTTT. Variable domain in full (rest from reference TRBV7-2 and TRBJ1-6): GAGVSQSPSNKVTEKGKDVELRCDPISGHTALYWYRQSLGQGLEFLIYFQGNSAPDKSGLPSDRFSAERTGGSVSTLTIQRTQQEDSAVYLCASSEGQGKNSPLHFGNGTRLTVT.

This chain connects TRBV9 to TRBJ1-2, with 9 nucleotides matching TRBD1. The CDR3 length is 16 residues. The V and J ends lost 3 bases and 8 bases, in that order; junction bases with no gene match: 14. CDR1 and CDR2 (germline): SGDLS, YYNGEE. This chain's CDR3 is CASSAHTVGQGSGYTF. The CDR3 DNA reads as TGTGCCAGCAGCGCGCACACGGTGGGACAGGGTAGCGGCTACACCTTC.

This sequence joins TRBV4-3 and TRBJ1-2; 7 positions match TRBD1. The CDR3 sequence is 14 residues long. V shed 5 bases and J 0 bases; nucleotides not matched to a gene: 3. Germline V gives CDR1 LGHNA, CDR2 YSLEER. CDR3 coding DNA: TGCGCCAGCAGCTGGGGACAGACTAACTATGGCTACACCTTC. Its protein product is CASSWGQTNYGYTF.

The chain has TRBV11-2 and TRBJ1-2, with TRBD1 matching 7 bases. Per germline, CDR1 SGHAT and CDR2 FQNNGV. This CDR3 comprises 15 residues. With V trimmed by 4 bases and J by 6 bases, 11 bases remained unmatched. The DNA for the CDR3 is TGTGCCAGCAGCTCAGGAGGGACAGCCCTCCATGGCTACACCTTC. This translates into CASSSGGTALHGYTF. Drawing the rest from reference TRBV11-2 and TRBJ1-2, the complete variable domain is EAGVAQSPRYKIIEKRQSVAFWCNPISGHATLYWYQQILGQGPKLLIQFQNNGVVDDSQLPKDRFSAERLKGVDSTLKIQPAKLEDSAVYLCASSSGGTALHGYTFGSGTRLTVV.

The V call is TRBV5-8, the J call TRBJ1-2; D may be TRBD1 (5 bases). Trimming shortened V by 7 bases and J by 10 bases, and 17 bases separated the two germline ends. Germline values: CDR1 SGHTS, CDR2 YDEGEE. The CDR3 loop spans 12 amino acids. The CDR3 bases are TGTGCCAGCGCCCTTTCCGGGGCAGACTACACCTTC. As protein: CASALSGADYTF.

The CDR3 coding sequence is TGCGCCAGCAGCGAAAACGAAGGAGCGGGAGGTTTTACCGGGGAGCTGTTTTTT. Its protein product is CASSENEGAGGFTGELFF. The genes are TRBV5-1 and TRBJ2-2; TRBD2 matches at 9 bases. The CDR3 is 18 amino acids. CDR1 and CDR2 (germline): SGHRS, YFSETQ. After removal of 4 bases from V and 5 bases from J, the junction contained 15 bases not matched to a gene. The full variable domain, in which reference TRBV5-1 and TRBJ2-2 provide the parts outside the CDR3, is KAGVTQTPRYLIKTRGQQVTLSCSPISGHRSVSWYQQTPGQGLQFLFEYFSETQRNKGNFPGRFSGRQFSNSRSEMNVSTLELGDSALYLCASSENEGAGGFTGELFFGEGSRLTVL.

The V and J genes are TRBV5-4 and TRBJ2-7; D gene ambiguous. CDR3 length equals 13 residues. The germline V gene has CDR1 SGHNT and CDR2 YYREEE (reference sequence). The ends were cut back, 0 bases at V and 5 bases at J, with 9 bases in the middle. CDR3 protein: CASSLGQRDEQYF. The CDR3 DNA is TGTGCCAGCAGCTTGGGACAAAGGGACGAGCAGTACTTC.

The gene calls are TRBV19 and TRBJ1-2; D not certain. V dropped 5 bases and J dropped 1 base, with 11 bases sitting between them. CDR1 and CDR2 from the germline V gene are LNHDA and SQIVND (reference sequence). This CDR3 is 14 amino acids long. The CDR3 bases are TGTGCCAGTAGTTTCGGGCAGTTTAACTATGGCTACACCTTC. This translates into CASSFGQFNYGYTF. The full variable domain, completed using reference TRBV19 and TRBJ1-2, is DGGITQSPKYLFRKEGQNVTLSCEQNLNHDAMYWYRQDPGQGLRLIYYSQIVNDFQKGDIAEGYSVSREKKESFPLTVTSAQKNPTAFYLCASSFGQFNYGYTFGSGTRLTVV.

A single count supports this clone. This chain uses TRBV7-3 with TRBJ2-6; a weak D match, TRBD2 (6 bases). Looked up from germline, CDR1 is SGHTA and CDR2 is FQGTGA. The CDR3 sequence is 17 residues long. Trimming left V 3 bases short and J 0 bases short, with 12 bases between. This chain's CDR3 is CASSFGGPGSGANVLTF. CDR3 coding DNA: TGTGCCAGCAGCTTCGGGGGTCCGGGCTCTGGGGCCAACGTCCTGACTTTC. Supplemented by reference TRBV7-3 and TRBJ2-6, the full variable domain reads GAGVSQTPSNKVTEKGKYVELRCDPISGHTALYWYRQSLGQGPEFLIYFQGTGAADDSGLPNDRFFAVRPEGSVSTLKIQRTERGDSAVYLCASSFGGPGSGANVLTFGAGSRLTVL.

The chain employs TRBV5-1 and TRBJ1-1; 7 bases are a match to TRBD1. This CDR3 comprises 14 residues. J was trimmed by 0 bases and V by 5 bases; bases with no gene match: 4. Germline lookup yields CDR1 SGHRS and CDR2 YFSETQ. CDR3 in amino acids: CASRQGQMNTEAFF. The CDR3 DNA is TGCGCCAGCAGACAGGGACAGATGAACACTGAAGCTTTCTTT.

In this sample, this clone turned up once. V usage is TRBV25-1 and J usage is TRBJ1-5; tentative D call: TRBD1 (5 bases). The CDR3 is made up of 14 amino acids. From germline, CDR1 is MGHDK and CDR2 SYGVNS. V gave up 10 bases and J gave up 6 bases, with 19 bases separating them. The CDR3 is CANHPGDVSQPQHF. The CDR3 DNA is TGTGCCAACCACCCCGGGGACGTCAGTCAGCCCCAGCATTTT.

V is TRBV19 and J is TRBJ2-5; 13 bases line up with TRBD2. This CDR3 spans 20 amino acids. The V and J ends lost 5 bases and 2 bases, in that order; junction bases with no gene match: 17. Germline V CDR1 and CDR2: LNHDA, SQIVND (reference sequence). The CDR3 DNA sequence: TGTGCCAGTAGTGCCACCCCTCCGGGACTAGCGGGATCGGGGCAAGAGACCCAGTACTTC. Its protein is CASSATPPGLAGSGQETQYF.

V gene TRBV14 combines with J gene TRBJ1-1, with D uncertain. This CDR3 is 15 amino acids long. The V and J ends lost 3 bases and 7 bases respectively, with 18 bases between them. Per the germline V gene, CDR1 is SGHDN and CDR2 is FVKESK. The CDR3 nucleotides are TGTGCCAGCAGCCACCCGGCTGGGCGGGTTGGTGAAGCTTTCTTT. Amino acids: CASSHPAGRVGEAFF. The whole variable domain, remainder taken from reference TRBV14 and TRBJ1-1, is EAGVTQFPSHSVIEKGQTVTLRCDPISGHDNLYWYRRVMGKEIKFLLHFVKESKQDESGMPNNRFLAERTGGTYSTLKVQPAELEDSGVYFCASSHPAGRVGEAFFGQGTRLTVV.

The rearrangement links TRBV5-1 to TRBJ2-3; D gene unclear. CDR1 and CDR2 from the germline V gene are SGHRS and YFSETQ. There are 13 residues in the CDR3. Trimming pared 0 bases from V and 6 bases from J, leaving 8 bases between. CDR3 DNA sequence: TGCGCCAGCAGCTTGGGATCCGGGGATACGCAGTATTTT. Translation gives CASSLGSGDTQYF.